Below, 13 T cell receptor beta chains from the same sample are listed, as sequenced in a study of T cells in Graves' hyperthyroidism and ophthalmopathy (dated by TCRdb to the late 2010s). Library preparation employed multiplex PCR. Sequencing relied on an Illumina HiSeq 2000. The TCR beta CDR3 regions were amplified from the RNA transcripts. The first round of RT-PCR for the TCR CDR3 was performed with the HTBI primer set and the Qiagen OneStep RT-PCR kit. The public reads were run again by TCRdb, first through fastp at Q25 and then through MiXCR, and only productive beta chains were kept. When rows share a CDR3 protein, they turn into one entry using the most common DNA and genes. The sample table records hundreds of thousands of distinct CDR3 sequences; 14% of these occur just once. Roughly 10% of the sample is taken by the ten largest. The sample taken for sequencing was blood. Source of these receptors: a woman under 30 with Graves' hyperthyroidism.

This clonotype has only a few counts. This rearrangement joins TRBV5-6 to TRBJ1-2; possible D gene TRBD1, 5 bases. CDR1 is SGHDT and CDR2 is YYEEEE in the germline V gene. Trimming took 0 bases from V and 9 from J, leaving 9 bases between them. The CDR3 consists of 12 residues. CDR3 protein: CASSLVGVSYTF. In DNA form, the CDR3 reads TGTGCCAGCAGCTTGGTGGGGGTGAGCTACACCTTC.

The CDR3, as DNA: TGTGCCAGCAGCTTAGAACCCCGGTGGGCTGGAAACACCATATATTTT. Its protein product is CASSLEPRWAGNTIYF. This chain links TRBV7-9 with TRBJ1-3; D is unresolved. Between the trimmed V and J ends, which lost 1 base and 2 bases, there was a span of 12 bases. The CDR3 loop spans 16 amino acids. Per the germline V gene, CDR1 is SEHNR and CDR2 is FQNEAQ (reference sequence).

This clonotype has ten or more counts. The V and J genes are TRBV11-2 and TRBJ1-1; D might be TRBD1 (6 bases). This CDR3 contains 15 residues. Trimming removed 5 bases at V and 5 bases at J, with 18 bases between. The germline gives CDR1 SGHAT, CDR2 FQNNGV. In DNA form, the CDR3 reads TGTGCCAGCAGCACCATCGGAAAGGGGGGAACTGAAGCTTTCTTT. Amino acid sequence: CASSTIGKGGTEAFF.

On this clonotype itself: This CDR3 is missing its conserved last phenylalanine or tryptophan, likely due to a read error. The CDR3 DNA reads as TGTGCCAGCAGTCCCGGGAGAGTAAACACCATATATTCT. Translated: CASSPGRVNTIYS. The J gene is TRBJ1-3, the V gene TRBV28, with D unclear. Germline loops: CDR1 MDHEN, CDR2 SYDVKM. V gave up 5 bases and J gave up 6 bases, with 11 bases separating them. CDR3 length: 13 amino acids.

Here the CDR3 reads CASRSTGQGMGKLFF. CDR3 nucleotides: TGTGCCAGTCGGTCCACGGGACAGGGCATGGGGAAACTGTTTTTT. The chain couples TRBV6-1 to TRBJ1-4, with TRBD1 matching over 9 bases. This CDR3 has 15 amino acids. V was clipped by 9 bases and J by 11 bases; unmatched bases: 16. Germline V gene lookup returns CDR1 MNHNS and CDR2 SASEGT.

This clonotype appeared many times. The rearrangement uses TRBV18 and TRBJ1-1; TRBD1 is a possible D gene (5 bases). The CDR3 is 15 amino acids. Germline CDR1 KGHSH, CDR2 LQKENI. V shed 3 bases and J shed 7 bases, with 18 bases lying between them. The DNA for the CDR3 is TGTGCCAGCTCACCGCCCGGGAGGGGTGGGGATGAAGCTTTCTTT. It specifies CASSPPGRGGDEAFF.

This clonotype was picked up many times. This chain links TRBV6-1 with TRBJ2-7, with 7 nucleotides matching TRBD1. Trimming cost V 10 bases and J 4 bases; bases outside gene matches: 13. Per the germline V gene, CDR1 is MNHNS and CDR2 is SASEGT. There are 14 residues in the CDR3. CDR3 coding DNA: TGTGCCACCGCGGACAGGAGGAAAGTGTACGAGCAGTACTTC. Amino acid sequence: CATADRRKVYEQYF.

In this sample, this clonotype turned up a few times. The chain couples TRBV2 to TRBJ2-5; the D gene is possibly TRBD2 (6 bases). Germline V gives CDR1 SNHLY, CDR2 FYNNEI. V was pared by 5 bases and J by 1 base, with 8 bases between. This CDR3 is 13 amino acids long. The CDR3 protein is CASSRELQETQYF. CDR3 in DNA: TGTGCCAGCAGTCGGGAGCTCCAAGAGACCCAGTACTTC. Full variable domain (remainder filled in from reference TRBV2 and TRBJ2-5): EPEVTQTPSHQVTQMGQEVILRCVPISNHLYFYWYRQILGQKVEFLVSFYNNEISEKSEIFDDQFSVERPDGSNFTLKIRSTKLEDSAMYFCASSRELQETQYFGPGTRLLVL.

This clonotype was counted ten times or more. The chain couples TRBV18 to TRBJ1-1; 7 bases are a match to TRBD1. Unmatched junction bases numbered 19, after V lost 8 bases and J lost 7 bases. The CDR3 consists of 16 residues. CDR1 and CDR2 from the germline V gene are KGHSH and LQKENI. In nucleotides, the CDR3 is TGTGCCAGCCGGAAAAGCGCAACAGGGGATCTAGGTGAAGCTTTCTTT. Its translation: CASRKSATGDLGEAFF.

This clonotype was detected ten times or more. This sequence joins TRBV29-1 and TRBJ2-2; D perhaps matches TRBD2 (5 bases). Between the trimmed V and J ends, which lost 0 bases and 3 bases, there was a span of 14 bases. The CDR3 extends over 16 amino acids. In germline, CDR1 is SQVTM, CDR2 ANQGSEA. CDR3 sequence: CSVEDRGREYTGELFF. Here the CDR3 DNA reads TGCAGCGTTGAAGATCGGGGTAGAGAGTACACCGGGGAGCTGTTTTTT.

This clonotype was found many times. The gene calls are TRBV7-9 and TRBJ2-7; 7 nucleotides agree with TRBD1. This CDR3 is 14 amino acids long. After removal of 3 bases from V and 2 bases from J, the junction contained 4 bases not matched to a gene. CDR1 is SEHNR, CDR2 FQNEAQ, per germline (reference sequence). CDR3: CASSFQGVTYEQYF. In DNA, the CDR3 is TGTGCCAGCAGCTTTCAGGGGGTTACCTACGAGCAGTACTTC.

This clonotype occurred a few times. This chain links TRBV20-1 with TRBJ1-1, with a weak D call TRBD1 (6 bases). The V gene lost 2 bases and the J gene lost 1 base, with 14 bases spanning the gap. Germline CDR1 reads DFQATT; CDR2 reads SNEGSKA (reference sequence). CDR3 length: 15 amino acids. CDR3 sequence: CSARSQDSPNTEAFF. As DNA, the CDR3 is TGCAGTGCTAGATCCCAGGACAGCCCGAACACTGAAGCTTTCTTT.

As concerns this clonotype: This may come from a read error, since a much larger clone is one base off. This rearrangement joins TRBV28 to TRBJ2-2; 13 bases map to TRBD2. The CDR3 has 18 residues. Germline V gives CDR1 MDHEN, CDR2 SYDVKM. V shed 4 bases, J shed 0 bases, and the junction held 5 bases outside the gene matches. The CDR3 reads CASSSAGLAGPNTGELFF. The CDR3, as DNA: TGTGCCAGCAGTTCAGCGGGACTAGCGGGACCGAACACCGGGGAGCTGTTTTTT. Looking up the rest from reference TRBV28 and TRBJ2-2 gives the full variable domain: DVKVTQSSRYLVKRTGEKVFLECVQDMDHENMFWYRQDPGLGLRLIYFSYDVKMKEKGDIPEGYSVSREKKERFSLILESASTNQTSMYLCASSSAGLAGPNTGELFFGEGSRLTVL.